This TCR beta chain was captured by sequencing in a study of T cell responses to AZD1222 COVID-19 vaccine. Findings and caveats of the study: Baseline antibody screening turned up just a handful of seropositive AZD1222 recipients.

About this clone: The antigen is undetermined.

Only in-frame clones appear in the TCRdb table, and some are missing; sequencing was by immunoSEQ multiplex PCR. The repertoire consists of roughly 180,000 clones, with 85% to 95% occurring once and the leading ten covering around 1.6%. CDR3 size: 13 residues. Trimming stripped 0 bases from V and 5 bases from J, with 9 bases between. The germline gives CDR1 SGHRS, CDR2 YFSETQ. The material was peripheral blood, obtained 28 days after the second AZD1222 dose. This receptor was taken from an adult who received the AZD1222 COVID-19 vaccine. This sequence joins TRBV5-1 and TRBJ2-7; no clear D gene. CDR3: CASSLDSVDEQYF. As DNA, the CDR3 is TGCGCCAGCAGCTTGGATTCTGTGGACGAGCAGTACTTC.